One sample yielded the 14 T cell receptor beta chains listed below, sequenced in a study of blood T cell repertoires in COVID-19. Some clones are missing from TCRdb's copy, which holds only in-frame ones; the method was immunoSEQ multiplex PCR. The sample consists of about 140,000 clones, 79% of them appearing once. Input material: peripheral blood. The source of these receptors is a man between 60 and 75 years old with acute or convalescent COVID-19.

The chain uses TRBV7-8 and TRBJ1-5; possibly TRBD1 for D (5 bases). Germline CDR1 reads SGHVS; CDR2 reads FQNEAQ. Trimming cost V 2 bases and J 0 bases, with 14 bases left between them. This CDR3 is 17 amino acids long. This CDR3 is CASSLSARTNSNQPQHF. The DNA for the CDR3 is TGTGCCAGCAGCTTATCGGCCCGGACAAATAGCAATCAGCCCCAGCATTTT.

The V call is TRBV3-1 (or the pseudogene TRBV3-2), the J call TRBJ1-2; perhaps TRBD1 as D (5 bases). This CDR3 has 14 residues. Between the trimmed V and J ends, which lost 3 bases and 6 bases, there was a span of 14 bases. Germline V CDR1 and CDR2: LGHDT, YNNKEL (reference sequence). The CDR3: CASSHNPGRDGYTF. The CDR3 DNA sequence: TGTGCCAGCAGCCACAACCCAGGGAGGGATGGCTACACCTTC.

V gene TRBV7-9 combines with J gene TRBJ2-1, with D unresolved. Germline CDR1 and CDR2: SEHNR and FQNEAQ (reference sequence). V gave up 1 base and J gave up 10 bases, with 11 bases separating them. The CDR3 extends over 13 amino acids. CDR3 amino acids: CASSLGFDGEQFF. CDR3 in DNA: TGTGCCAGCAGCTTAGGGTTTGACGGGGAGCAGTTCTTC.

The chain is built from TRBV6-2 or TRBV6-3 and TRBJ1-1; tentative D call: TRBD1 (5 bases). Germline CDR1 and CDR2: MNHEY and SVGEGT. The CDR3 is 12 amino acids. The ends were cut back, 5 bases at V and 7 bases at J, with 11 bases in the middle. The CDR3 sequence is CASSTDSLEAFF. The CDR3 DNA reads TGTGCCAGCAGTACCGACAGCCTTGAAGCTTTCTTT.

The chain links TRBV9 to TRBJ2-2; D not resolved. The CDR3 has 14 amino acids. Germline-derived CDR1 and CDR2 are SGDLS and YYNGEE. Trimming left V 4 bases short and J 1 base short, with 8 bases between. Written as DNA, the CDR3 is TGTGCCAGCAGCACTTGGAGGAACACCGGGGAGCTGTTTTTT. Translating gives CASSTWRNTGELFF.

The gene calls are TRBV28 and TRBJ2-5; perhaps TRBD1 as D (9 bases). The CDR3 covers 15 residues. Germline V gene sequence: CDR1 MDHEN, CDR2 SYDVKM. Trimming left V 5 bases short and J 5 bases short, with 18 bases between. The CDR3 coding sequence is TGTGCCAGCAGTACTGGGACAGGGACTAGGGAGACCCAGTACTTC. Residues: CASSTGTGTRETQYF.

The V call is TRBV5-1, the J call TRBJ2-1; TRBD2 agrees at 10 bases. Germline trimming cut 4 bases from V and 6 bases from J; bases unmatched to any gene: 10. This CDR3 is built from 16 residues. CDR1 is SGHRS, CDR2 YFSETQ, per germline. CDR3 in DNA: TGCGCCAGCAGCGGGGGGTCACTAGCGGGGAGCAATGAGCAGTTCTTC. Its translation: CASSGGSLAGSNEQFF.

The table lists this clone with a few counts. This chain connects TRBV5-8 to TRBJ1-6; TRBD1 is a possible D gene (6 bases). Germline V gene sequence: CDR1 SGHTS, CDR2 YDEGEE. The ends were cut back, 6 bases at V and 4 bases at J, with 14 bases in the middle. The CDR3 contains 15 residues. The DNA for the CDR3 is TGTGCCAGCATCCCAGGGGTCGGTTATAATTCACCCCTCCACTTT. It yields the protein CASIPGVGYNSPLHF. Combining the CDR3 with reference TRBV5-8 and TRBJ1-6 gives the whole variable domain EAGVTQSPTHLIKTRGQQATLRCSPISGHTSVYWYQQALGLGLQFLLWYDEGEERNRGNFPPRFSGRQFPNYSSELNVNALELEDSALYLCASIPGVGYNSPLHFGNGTRLTVT.

V is TRBV30 and J is TRBJ1-3; 9 bases agree with TRBD1. CDR1 is GTSNPN and CDR2 is SVGIG in the germline V gene (reference sequence). V dropped 1 base and J dropped 1; count of bases not matched to a gene: 2. The CDR3 extends over 15 amino acids. The CDR3 is CAWSDGTGSGNTIYF. For the CDR3, the DNA is TGTGCCTGGAGTGATGGGACAGGGTCTGGAAACACCATATATTTT.

This clone was counted ten times or more. This chain joins TRBV4-1 and TRBJ2-1; D possibly corresponds to TRBD2 (5 bases). CDR1 is MGHRA and CDR2 is YSYEKL in the germline V gene. Trimming took off 1 base at V and 8 bases at J, with 9 bases between the two ends. The CDR3 spans 13 residues. This chain's CDR3 is CASSQVREDEQFF. CDR3 DNA: TGCGCCAGCAGCCAAGTGAGGGAAGATGAGCAGTTCTTC.

The CDR3 sequence: CASRRQGAIREKLFF. DNA of the CDR3: TGTGCCAGCAGAAGACAGGGGGCAATTCGTGAAAAACTGTTTTTT. The chain carries TRBV6-5 and TRBJ1-4; 10 bases fit TRBD1. Germline V gene lookup returns CDR1 MNHEY and CDR2 SVGAGI. Trimming at V came to 6 bases and at J to 7 bases, leaving 8 bases not matched to a gene. The CDR3 is 15 residues long.

CDR3 coding DNA: TGTGCCAGCAGCTCCCGACAGAGATACTCCTACGAGCAGTACTTC. Amino acid sequence: CASSSRQRYSYEQYF. This chain links TRBV6-5 with TRBJ2-7, with D perhaps matching TRBD1 (5 bases). The germline gives CDR1 MNHEY, CDR2 SVGAGI. V shed 6 bases and J shed 0 bases, with 15 bases lying between them. CDR3 length: 15 amino acids.

The CDR3 loop is CASSYNYYEQYF. The CDR3 bases are TGTGCCAGCAGCTATAACTACTACGAGCAGTACTTC. This chain joins TRBV5-4 and TRBJ2-7, with D unresolved. The germline CDR1 and CDR2 sequences are SGHNT and YYREEE (reference sequence). The CDR3 is 12 amino acids. Trimming removed 3 bases from V and 3 bases from J, with 7 bases in between.

To note about this clone: Other DNA sequences in the same sample also yield this CDR3. The rearrangement joins TRBV19 to TRBJ2-5; TRBD1 agrees at 9 bases. Germline CDR1 reads LNHDA; CDR2 reads SQIVND (reference sequence). The CDR3 sequence is 15 residues long. V was clipped by 1 base and J by 5 bases; unmatched bases: 5. The CDR3 DNA follows: TGTGCCAGTAGTATAGGAGGGACAGGGCAGGAGACCCAGTACTTC. Translated: CASSIGGTGQETQYF.